Listed here are 21 T cell receptor beta chains from one sample, sequenced in a study of T cell changes during pregnancy in multiple sclerosis. This table comes from immunoSEQ multiplex PCR, and its TCRdb copy is limited to in-frame clones, with some not included. The sample shows 48,000 or so clones, 92% of them seen only once. Sequenced material: CD4+ T cells from peripheral blood mononuclear cells, taken in the second trimester of pregnancy. Receptors originate from a female donor in good health, enrolled as a control in a pregnancy study.

The chain links TRBV5-1 to TRBJ2-3; D is perhaps TRBD2 (6 bases). Germline CDR1 is SGHRS and CDR2 is YFSETQ. V shed 4 bases and J shed 3 bases, with 24 bases lying between them. CDR3 length equals 18 residues. CDR3 loop: CASSLPGNVGGKTDTQYF. CDR3 sequence (DNA): TGCGCCAGCAGCCTCCCGGGGAATGTTGGCGGGAAGACAGATACGCAGTATTTT.

This chain joins TRBV5-1 and TRBJ1-1, with unresolved D. The germline gives CDR1 SGHRS, CDR2 YFSETQ. Trimming removed 0 bases at V and 6 bases at J, with 9 bases between. CDR3 size: 13 residues. The DNA for the CDR3 is TGCGCCAGCAGCTTGGTAGGTCAGGCTGAAGCTTTCTTT. It specifies CASSLVGQAEAFF.

This chain connects TRBV18 to TRBJ1-2, with a possible D match to TRBD1 (6 bases). The CDR3 spans 13 residues. Trimming cost V 6 bases and J 4 bases, with 12 bases left between them. Per the germline V gene, CDR1 is KGHSH and CDR2 is LQKENI. Written as DNA, the CDR3 is TGTGCCAGCTCGAAGAGGGGGATCTATGGCTACACCTTC. This sequence encodes CASSKRGIYGYTF.

This clone was seen more than once but under ten times. The gene calls are TRBV27 and TRBJ2-7, with D tentatively TRBD1 (6 bases). The CDR3 has 14 amino acids. V lost 8 bases and J lost 2, with 16 bases in between. CDR1 and CDR2 (germline): MNHEY, SMNVEV (reference sequence). For the CDR3, the DNA is TGTGCCAGCCGACCGCAGGGGTACGCCTACGAGCAGTACTTC. Translation: CASRPQGYAYEQYF.

This chain uses TRBV5-4 with TRBJ2-2, with a possible D match to TRBD1 (5 bases). V lost 6 bases, J lost 1 base, and 13 bases lay in between. Germline values: CDR1 SGHNT, CDR2 YYREEE (reference sequence). The CDR3 sequence is 15 residues long. CDR3 in DNA: TGTGCCAGCATCGAATCAGACAGGAACACCGGGGAGCTGTTTTTT. Encoded protein: CASIESDRNTGELFF.

CDR3 sequence reads: CASSLWISGSQETQYF. In DNA, the CDR3 is TGTGCCAGCAGCTTATGGATTAGCGGGTCCCAAGAGACCCAGTACTTC. This rearrangement joins TRBV7-8 to TRBJ2-5, with 7 bases fitting TRBD2. The CDR3 sequence is 16 residues long. V dropped 2 bases and J dropped 1; count of bases not matched to a gene: 7. Germline CDR1 is SGHVS and CDR2 is FQNEAQ.

The rearrangement joins TRBV11-1 to TRBJ1-1; D ambiguous. There are 15 residues in the CDR3. Trimming cost V 6 bases and J 1 base, with 15 bases left between them. CDR1 is SGHAT and CDR2 is FQDESV in the germline V gene (reference sequence). For the CDR3, the DNA is TGTGCCAGCAGGCCTCGGCGGGTGGGGAACACTGAAGCTTTCTTT. Residues: CASRPRRVGNTEAFF. The full variable domain, its missing parts supplied by reference TRBV11-1 and TRBJ1-1, is EAEVAQSPRYKITEKSQAVAFWCDPISGHATLYWYRQILGQGPELLVQFQDESVVDDSQLPKDRFSAERLKGVDSTLKIQPAELGDSAMYLCASRPRRVGNTEAFFGQGTRLTVV.

This clone was seen only a few times. The chain employs TRBV7-2 and TRBJ2-7; tentative D call: TRBD1 (5 bases). The CDR3 has 16 amino acids. V shed 1 base and J shed 3 bases, with 16 bases lying between them. CDR1 is SGHTA, CDR2 FQGNSA, per germline. The CDR3 coding sequence is TGTGCCAGCAGCTTAGAGGGGCCAGCCTCTTACTACGAGCAGTACTTC. It specifies CASSLEGPASYYEQYF.

The V call is TRBV4-3, the J call TRBJ2-1; D is possibly TRBD1 (5 bases). The CDR3 is 13 residues long. Germline CDR1 reads LGHNA; CDR2 reads YSLEER. Trimming removed 4 bases from V and 7 bases from J, with 11 bases in between. Here the CDR3 DNA reads TGCGCCAGCAGCCCTCAGGGTCTGAATGAGCAGTTCTTC. It codes for CASSPQGLNEQFF.

The V and J genes are TRBV28 and TRBJ2-5, with 9 bases lining up with TRBD1. V was pared by 8 bases and J by 4 bases, with 2 bases of the junction left unmatched. In germline, CDR1 is MDHEN, CDR2 SYDVKM. The CDR3 extends over 12 amino acids. In nucleotides, the CDR3 is TGTGCCAGCGGGACAGGGATAGAGACCCAGTACTTC. Translating gives CASGTGIETQYF.

The V call is TRBV7-2, the J call TRBJ1-6; 7 bases are shared with TRBD1. J gave up 10 bases and V 0 bases, and 9 bases lay outside the gene matches. The germline CDR1 and CDR2 sequences are SGHTA and FQGNSA. This CDR3 is 16 amino acids long. In DNA, the CDR3 is TGTGCCAGCAGCTTAGCGGGGCAGGGGGTTCAATCACCCCTCCACTTT. Its protein is CASSLAGQGVQSPLHF. The complete variable domain, with remaining parts taken from reference TRBV7-2 and TRBJ1-6, reads GAGVSQSPSNKVTEKGKDVELRCDPISGHTALYWYRQSLGQGLEFLIYFQGNSAPDKSGLPSDRFSAERTGGSVSTLTIQRTQQEDSAVYLCASSLAGQGVQSPLHFGNGTRLTVT.

This chain uses TRBV28 with TRBJ1-4; D is perhaps TRBD1 (5 bases). V was cut by 2 bases and J by 6 bases, with 16 bases left in between. The germline gives CDR1 MDHEN, CDR2 SYDVKM. CDR3 length: 16 residues. In nucleotides, the CDR3 is TGTGCCAGCAGTTTACAGCGGGGGACCGGGGATGAAAAACTGTTTTTT. Its translation is CASSLQRGTGDEKLFF.

The genes are TRBV5-4 and TRBJ1-2; a weak D match, TRBD1 (5 bases). From germline, CDR1 is SGHNT and CDR2 YYREEE (reference sequence). This CDR3 spans 13 amino acids. Trimming removed 6 bases at V and 4 bases at J, with 13 bases between. CDR3 in amino acids: CASNTPGSYGYTF. CDR3 DNA: TGTGCCAGCAACACCCCAGGGTCCTATGGCTACACCTTC.

V and J are TRBV4-2 and TRBJ2-2; possible D gene TRBD1, 5 bases. V was clipped by 0 bases and J by 2 bases, with 10 bases between them. Per the germline V gene, CDR1 is LGHNA and CDR2 is YNFKEQ. The CDR3 has 16 residues. As DNA, the CDR3 is TGTGCCAGCAGCCAAGATAGACAGAGAAACACCGGGGAGCTGTTTTTT. Translation: CASSQDRQRNTGELFF.

This clone has just one count. The chain employs TRBV28 and TRBJ2-5; the D gene is possibly TRBD2 (6 bases). From germline, CDR1 is MDHEN and CDR2 SYDVKM. The CDR3 runs 14 residues. With 4 bases removed from V and 2 bases from J, the gap between germline ends came to 11 bases. The CDR3 is CASSSNGGQETQYF. CDR3 coding DNA: TGTGCCAGCAGTTCCAACGGGGGTCAAGAGACCCAGTACTTC.

This rearrangement joins TRBV18 to TRBJ2-3, with a possible D match to TRBD1 (5 bases). Deletions cut 1 base from V and 0 bases from J, with 11 bases between. The CDR3 runs to 16 residues. Germline V lookup: CDR1 KGHSH, CDR2 LQKENI. The CDR3 sequence is CASSPLERGSTDTQYF. CDR3 in DNA: TGTGCCAGCTCACCACTTGAAAGGGGTAGCACAGATACGCAGTATTTT.

This clone was seen once. CDR3 nucleotide sequence: TGTGCCAGTAGTATCCAGGGGGAATACGAGCAGTACTTC. It specifies CASSIQGEYEQYF. This chain links TRBV19 with TRBJ2-7, with 7 nucleotides matching TRBD1. Germline CDR1 and CDR2: LNHDA and SQIVND (reference sequence). The V and J ends lost 3 bases and 4 bases, in that order; junction bases with no gene match: 3. The CDR3 runs to 13 residues.

The chain employs TRBV12-2 and TRBJ2-2; the table assigns TRBD2, which was not confirmed against the DNA. TRBV12-2 is termed a pseudogene. The CDR3 is 18 amino acids. CDR3 loop: CASRLAVGRELRTGELFF. CDR3 sequence (DNA): TGTGCAAGTCGCTTAGCGGTCGGGCGGGAGCTGAGAACCGGGGAGCTGTTTTTT.

The rearrangement uses TRBV4-2 and TRBJ2-5; D uncertain. Germline loops: CDR1 LGHNA, CDR2 YNFKEQ. With 2 bases removed from V and 0 bases from J, the gap between germline ends came to 7 bases. The CDR3 totals 14 residues. The CDR3 region is CASSQWRNQETQYF. As DNA, the CDR3 is TGTGCCAGCAGCCAATGGCGGAACCAAGAGACCCAGTACTTC.

The V gene is TRBV7-9, the J gene TRBJ1-2; perhaps TRBD1 as D (5 bases). This CDR3 is built from 14 residues. Trimming pared 1 base from V and 6 bases from J, leaving 12 bases between. Germline lookup yields CDR1 SEHNR and CDR2 FQNEAQ (reference sequence). CDR3 amino acids: CASSLGQRLHGYTF. CDR3 DNA sequence: TGTGCCAGCAGCTTAGGACAGAGACTCCATGGCTACACCTTC.

J is TRBJ1-1 and V is TRBV4-3; 10 positions match TRBD1. The CDR3 covers 15 residues. Germline values: CDR1 LGHNA, CDR2 YSLEER. Germline trimming cut 1 base from V and 5 bases from J; bases unmatched to any gene: 4. The CDR3 nucleotides are TGCGCCAGCAGCCAAGGACAGGGGGCTGAAACTGAAGCTTTCTTT. Translation gives CASSQGQGAETEAFF.